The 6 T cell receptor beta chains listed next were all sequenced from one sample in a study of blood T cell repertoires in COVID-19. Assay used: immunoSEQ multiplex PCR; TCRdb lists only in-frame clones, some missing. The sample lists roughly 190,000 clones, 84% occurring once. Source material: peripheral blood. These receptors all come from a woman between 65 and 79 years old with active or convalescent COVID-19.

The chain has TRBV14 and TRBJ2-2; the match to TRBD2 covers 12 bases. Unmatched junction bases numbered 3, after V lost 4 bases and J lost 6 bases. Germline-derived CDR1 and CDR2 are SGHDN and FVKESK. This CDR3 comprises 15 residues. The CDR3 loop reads CASSRLAGVAGELFF. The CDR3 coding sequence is TGTGCCAGCAGCCGACTAGCGGGAGTGGCCGGGGAGCTGTTTTTT. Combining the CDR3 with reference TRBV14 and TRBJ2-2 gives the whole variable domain EAGVTQFPSHSVIEKGQTVTLRCDPISGHDNLYWYRRVMGKEIKFLLHFVKESKQDESGMPNNRFLAERTGGTYSTLKVQPAELEDSGVYFCASSRLAGVAGELFFGEGSRLTVL.

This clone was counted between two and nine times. The CDR3 reads CASSSRGSQSTDTQYF. Written as DNA, the CDR3 is TGTGCCAGCTCAAGTCGAGGAAGCCAGAGCACAGATACGCAGTATTTT. The V and J genes are TRBV18 and TRBJ2-3; D unresolved. Germline CDR1 reads KGHSH; CDR2 reads LQKENI. Trimming took 5 bases from V and 0 from J, leaving 15 bases between them. CDR3 length equals 16 residues.

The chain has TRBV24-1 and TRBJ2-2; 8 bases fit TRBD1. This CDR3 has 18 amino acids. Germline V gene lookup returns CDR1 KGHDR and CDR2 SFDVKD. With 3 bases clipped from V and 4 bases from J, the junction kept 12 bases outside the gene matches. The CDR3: CATSDAMSQGAGTGELFF. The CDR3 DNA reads TGTGCCACCAGTGATGCAATGTCCCAGGGGGCCGGCACCGGGGAGCTGTTTTTT.

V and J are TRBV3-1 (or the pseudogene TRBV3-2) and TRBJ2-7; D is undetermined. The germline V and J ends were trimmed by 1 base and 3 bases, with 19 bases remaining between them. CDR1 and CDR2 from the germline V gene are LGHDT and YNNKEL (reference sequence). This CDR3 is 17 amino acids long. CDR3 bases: TGTGCCAGCAGCCAAGGGTTCTCGCGCCGAAATCGCTACGAGCAGTACTTC. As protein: CASSQGFSRRNRYEQYF.

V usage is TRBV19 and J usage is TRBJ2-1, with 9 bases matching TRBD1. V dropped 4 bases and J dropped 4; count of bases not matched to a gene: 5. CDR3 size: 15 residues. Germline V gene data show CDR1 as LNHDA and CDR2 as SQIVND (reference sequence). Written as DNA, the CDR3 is TGTGCCAGTAGTACGGGACAGGGAGGGTACAATGAGCAGTTCTTC. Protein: CASSTGQGGYNEQFF.

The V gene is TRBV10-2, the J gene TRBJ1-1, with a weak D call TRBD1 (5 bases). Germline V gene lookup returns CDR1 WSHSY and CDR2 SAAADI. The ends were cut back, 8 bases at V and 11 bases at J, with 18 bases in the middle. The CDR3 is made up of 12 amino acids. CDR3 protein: CASHVGGGKAFF. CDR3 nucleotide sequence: TGCGCCAGCCACGTCGGGGGAGGAAAGGCTTTCTTT.